Listed below are T cell receptor beta chains from one sample, sequenced in a study of neurological immune-mediated disorders. TCRdb used MiXCR to reprocess the 5' RACE reads, holding one entry per CDR3 protein. The table includes tens of thousands of distinct CDR3 sequences, over 3.5% detected once. The sequenced material came from CD4+ T cells from blood. All receptors derive from a woman aged 40 to 50 with multiple sclerosis. Each CDR3 is given with its conserved first and last residue.

j_call,v_call,cdr3_aa
TRBJ1-5,TRBV20-1,CSARGRAFNQPQHF
TRBJ1-2,TRBV20-1,CSAEGWVGERYGYTF
TRBJ2-7,TRBV5-1,CASSLALGASGSYEQYF
TRBJ2-5,TRBV24-1,CATSDRSDRKETQYF
TRBJ1-2,TRBV27,CASSTRGWDGYTF
TRBJ2-7,TRBV24-1,CATSDPPGQGVHEQYF
TRBJ2-1,TRBV12-3/TRBV12-4,CASSFMYNEQFF
TRBJ1-5,TRBV20-1,CSLPGQGGQPQHF
TRBJ2-1,TRBV5-6,CASSLELGSFEQFF
TRBJ1-1,TRBV29-1,CSVESREALTEAFF
TRBJ2-1,TRBV5-1,CASSLGYPSYNEQFF
TRBJ2-2,TRBV29-1,CSASGQDPGELFF
TRBJ2-3,TRBV6-5,CASTKTGTDTQYF
TRBJ1-5,TRBV5-6,CASSFVDQPQHF
TRBJ1-2,TRBV19,CASSTQGTGGHVF
TRBJ2-4,TRBV5-1,CASSSRTSSTAKNIQYF
TRBJ1-4,TRBV14,CASSRLAGGRKKLFF
TRBJ2-1,TRBV12-3/TRBV12-4,CASSSRGGRDEQFF
TRBJ2-7,TRBV5-5,CASSLAQGPYEQYF
TRBJ1-2,TRBV7-9,CASSYRGRDGYTF
TRBJ2-7,TRBV19,CASSIGGQSNYEQYF
TRBJ1-3,TRBV5-1,CASSRDRSFGNTIYF
TRBJ2-2,TRBV20-1,CSAATGGNTGELFF
TRBJ2-1,TRBV5-1,CASSPTRVGSDEQFF
TRBJ2-7,TRBV10-2,CASSDGRGRYEQYF
TRBJ2-2,TRBV27,CASTVRQAGELFF
TRBJ2-1,TRBV5-1,CASSLVGLANYNEQFF